This TCR beta chain was sequenced in a study of shared clonotypes between healthy human individuals. Whole-study findings and limits: As a rule, naive subsets had a larger estimated richness than memory subsets.

Sorted subsets were amplified in replicate PCRs using around 220 ng DNA, tens of thousands of T cell genomes. Clones were read by immunoSEQ multiplex PCR, and TCRdb kept only the in-frame ones, dropping some. Among about 2 million clones, approximately 95% were seen once, and the ten largest hold 1.1%. Note on this clone: Its specificity is not known.

The CDR3 is 17 amino acids. V was clipped by 4 bases and J by 5 bases; unmatched bases: 14. Germline values: CDR1 MGHRA, CDR2 YSYEKL. Only CD45RO-negative cells positively selected for CCR7 counted as naive CD8 cells, so terminally differentiated effector memory CD45RA+ cells were excluded. J is TRBJ2-1 and V is TRBV4-1, with TRBD2 identical over 7 bases. This receptor was identified in a man younger than 30 in good health. The sample was naive CD8+ T cells sorted from blood. The CDR3, as DNA: TGCGCCAGCAGCCCCCAGCGGGGTATCGATAAAAACAATGAGCAGTTCTTC. Residues: CASSPQRGIDKNNEQFF.